The present T cell receptor beta chain was sequenced within a study of shared clonotypes between healthy human individuals. Study context: The plates for each donor numbered three CD4 naive, three CD4 memory, two CD8 naive and one CD8 memory.

CD45RO-negative, CCR7-selected cells formed the naive CD8 fraction, which excluded terminally differentiated effector memory CD45RA+ cells. The method was immunoSEQ multiplex PCR; TCRdb's version includes in-frame clones alone and lacks a portion of them. The sample has more than 2 million clones, about 95% seen once; the top ten hold 0.85% to 1.3%. The sample taken for sequencing was naive CD8+ T cells sorted from blood. The source of this sequence is a man in his late teens or twenties in good health.

CDR3 nucleotide sequence: TGTGCCAGCAGCTCCTACAGGGATGGTAGCACTGAAGCTTTCTTT. This encodes CASSSYRDGSTEAFF. The rearrangement links TRBV7-6 to TRBJ1-1; D perhaps matches TRBD1 (6 bases). Deletions cut 4 bases from V and 4 bases from J, with 16 bases between. This CDR3 has 15 residues. Germline CDR1 and CDR2: SGHVS and FNYEAQ.